This section outlines one T cell receptor beta chain sequence together with its context. The length of the CDR3 is 14 residues. The data belong to a study of blood T cell repertoires in COVID-19. Study-wide context: Sample material is recorded as cDNA or gDNA derived from T cells, B-cell-depleted T cells, or PBMCs.

Data came from immunoSEQ multiplex PCR; TCRdb stores just in-frame clones and leaves some out. Found here are about 200,000 clones, 80% to 90% of them singletons; the top ten hold 4.5% to 5%. The chain couples TRBV12-2 to TRBJ1-1; TRBD1, the table's D call, lacks a check against the DNA. TRBV12-2 corresponds to a pseudogene. The sequencing sample was made of peripheral blood. The clonotype originates from a woman older than 75 with acute or convalescent COVID-19. CDR3 in DNA: TGTGCAAGTCGCCCCACAGACACAAACACTGAAGCTTTCTTT. Its protein product is CASRPTDTNTEAFF.